This record covers a single T cell receptor (beta chain). This clone came up a few times. Its antigen is still unknown. It has no much larger one-base neighbor in the sample; base qualities were not kept. This entry is derived from a study of OX40 agonist ivuxolimab in advanced cancers. Study-level background: Ivuxolimab was a fully human IgG2 agonistic monoclonal antibody targeting the costimulatory receptor OX40 (CD134). Intravenous ivuxolimab was administered to patients every 2 weeks at six dose levels: 0.01, 0.1, 0.3, 1.5, 3 and 10 mg/kg. Of the approximately 50 patients in dose escalation, 19 had hepatocellular carcinoma, about 15 had melanoma, 9 had renal cell carcinoma and 9 had head and neck cancer. A male proportion of 70% to 90% and a mean age of roughly 55 years, ranging from roughly 23 to 80, were recorded for the dose-escalation cohort. Prior anti-PD-1, anti-PD-L1 or anti-CTLA-4 therapy was permitted, and about two fifths of dose-escalation patients had received checkpoint inhibitors. Partial responses occurred in three dose-escalation patients, of whom one had hepatocellular carcinoma and two had cutaneous melanoma. The point of sequencing TCRbeta in the periphery was to test whether ivuxolimab changed TCR sequence diversity and drove clonal T-cell expansion. The paper reports the monotherapy dose-escalation portion (N ≈ 52 patients) of the phase I ivuxolimab trial.

The CDR3 sequence holds 11 residues, the cysteine and phenylalanine included. Just the 33-base CDR3 DNA is kept, in frame starting at base 1. CDR1 and CDR2 are read off the germline V gene (reference sequence) as SGHNT and YYREEE. V is shortened by 4 bases, J by 8 bases, and the region joining them spans 9 bases. Genomic DNA was extracted from sorted cells for sequencing of the TCRbeta CDR3 region. The immunoSEQ Assay was used for sequencing of TCRbeta CDR3 regions. Held by TCRdb, this immuneACCESS table contains in-frame sequences only and omits some clones. Under half of the omission traces to an unresolved V gene where checked; the cause of the rest is unknown. In this sample the table shows around 77,000 clones, 65% to 90% of which occur a single time. The ten largest clones represent under 0.75% of the sample. The paper as a whole reports these results and caveats: Low levels of normalized T-cell clonal expansion were also seen in some nonresponding patients. On average, CD8+ T cells showed more expanded clones than CD4+ T cells after ivuxolimab. In the 0.1-3.0 mg/kg groups, partial responders had among the lowest normalized peripheral clonal expansion, particularly in CD8+ T cells. At doses of 0.1 to 3.0 mg/kg, clonal expansion of both CD4+ and CD8+ blood T cells was observed from baseline to week 6. Antigen specificity was not determined for the clonally expanded peripheral T cells.

The trial excluded patients who had a history of autoimmune disease or who were on systemic immunosuppression. In every dose cohort, peripheral blood was drawn for TCR sequencing at baseline, cycle 4 day 1, and cycle 7 day 1. Samples were obtained from an open-label, multicenter, first-in-human phase I dose-escalation trial of ivuxolimab. Adults with locally advanced or metastatic head and neck squamous cell, hepatocellular, melanoma or renal cell carcinoma were enrolled in the trial. Before TCR sequencing, CD4+ T cells and CD8+ T cells from peripheral blood were sorted into separate populations. Here the sequenced sample was CD4+ or CD8+ T cells sorted from blood, taken in a trial of the OX40 agonist ivuxolimab. The chain is encoded by TRBV5-4 joined to TRBJ1-2; the D gene cannot be resolved reliably. This receptor was identified in an adult with an advanced solid tumor such as melanoma, head and neck, liver or kidney cancer. The CDR3 reads CASSRARGYTF. The base sequence is TGTGCCAGCAGCCGTGCCCGGGGCTACACCTTC.